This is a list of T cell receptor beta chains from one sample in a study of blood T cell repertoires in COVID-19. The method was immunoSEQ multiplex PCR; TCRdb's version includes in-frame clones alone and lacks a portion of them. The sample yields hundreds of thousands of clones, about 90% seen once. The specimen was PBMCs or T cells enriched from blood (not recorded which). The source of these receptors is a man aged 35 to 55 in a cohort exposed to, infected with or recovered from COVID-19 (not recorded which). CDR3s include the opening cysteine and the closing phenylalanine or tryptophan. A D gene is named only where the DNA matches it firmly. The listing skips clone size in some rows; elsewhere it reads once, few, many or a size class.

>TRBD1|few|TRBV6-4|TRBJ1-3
CASSGDRGNTIYF
TGTGCCAGCAGTGGGGACAGGGGAAACACCATATATTTT
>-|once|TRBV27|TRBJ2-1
CASSLLAVTNEQFF
TGTGCCAGCAGTTTATTGGCAGTGACTAATGAGCAGTTCTTC
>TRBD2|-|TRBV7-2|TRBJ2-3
CASSLAPASGSTDTQYF
TGTGCCAGCAGCTTAGCCCCCGCTAGCGGGAGCACAGATACGCAGTATTTT
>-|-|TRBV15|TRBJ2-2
CATSRSVDQRTTNTGELFF
TGTGCCACCAGCAGATCGGTAGATCAGCGGACCACGAACACCGGGGAGCTGTTTTTT
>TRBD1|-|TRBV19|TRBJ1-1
CASSPRTGAGGEAFF
TGTGCCAGTAGTCCGCGGACAGGGGCGGGGGGTGAAGCTTTCTTT
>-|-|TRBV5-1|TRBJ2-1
CASSSGGAEQFF
TGCGCCAGCAGCTCCGGCGGAGCTGAGCAGTTCTTC
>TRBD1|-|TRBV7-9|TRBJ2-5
CASSTQARGQETQYF
TGTGCCAGCAGCACACAGGCCAGGGGGCAAGAGACCCAGTACTTC
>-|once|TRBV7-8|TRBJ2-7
CASSLGGVPSEQYF
TGTGCCAGCAGCCTAGGAGGAGTACCCAGCGAGCAGTACTTC
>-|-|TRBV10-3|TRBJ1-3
CAIAGGAGNTIYF
TGTGCCATCGCAGGAGGGGCAGGAAACACCATATATTTT
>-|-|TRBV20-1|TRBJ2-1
CSASPMSSVREQFF
TGCAGTGCTAGTCCTATGTCTAGCGTTAGGGAGCAGTTCTTC
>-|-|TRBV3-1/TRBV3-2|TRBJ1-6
CASSQGGGNDSPLHF
TGTGCCAGCAGCCAAGGCGGAGGGAACGATTCACCCCTCCACTTT
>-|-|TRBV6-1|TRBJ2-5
CASSEGDLQETQYF
TGTGCCAGCAGTGAGGGAGACTTGCAAGAGACCCAGTACTTC
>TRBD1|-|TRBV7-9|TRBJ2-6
CASSRRTGAGANVLTF
TGTGCCAGCAGCCGCCGGACAGGGGCAGGGGCCAACGTCCTGACTTTC
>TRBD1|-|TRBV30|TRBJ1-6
CALDRVRSPLHF
TGTGCCTTGGACAGGGTGCGATCACCCCTCCACTTT
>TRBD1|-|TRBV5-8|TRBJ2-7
CASSLIGGNEQYF
TGTGCCAGCAGCTTAATAGGGGGCAACGAGCAGTACTTC
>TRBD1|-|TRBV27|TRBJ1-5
CASRLQGAAQPQHF
TGTGCCAGCAGATTACAGGGGGCCGCTCAGCCCCAGCATTTT
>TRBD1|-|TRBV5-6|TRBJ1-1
CASSKDRGLRTEAFF
TGTGCCAGCAGCAAGGACAGGGGACTTAGGACTGAAGCTTTCTTT
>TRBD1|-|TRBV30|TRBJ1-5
CAWSVPGQGPRNQPQHF
TGTGCCTGGAGTGTACCAGGACAGGGGCCGCGCAATCAGCCCCAGCATTTT
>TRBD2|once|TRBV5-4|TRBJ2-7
CASMPRGSSSYEQYF
TGTGCCAGCATGCCGCGGGGGTCGAGCTCCTACGAGCAGTACTTC
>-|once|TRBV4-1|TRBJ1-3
CASSQDRARGNTIYF
TGCGCCAGCAGCCAAGACAGGGCGAGAGGAAACACCATATATTTT
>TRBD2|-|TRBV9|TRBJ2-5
CASSVAGGPWETQYF
TGTGCCAGCAGCGTCGCGGGAGGGCCGTGGGAGACCCAGTACTTC
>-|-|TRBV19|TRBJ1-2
CASSSVAGSNYGYTF
TGTGCCAGTAGTAGCGTGGCAGGCTCAAACTATGGCTACACCTTC
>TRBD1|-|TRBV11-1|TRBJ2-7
CASSLPRQGTNEQYF
TGTGCCAGCAGCCTACCTCGACAGGGAACCAACGAGCAGTACTTC
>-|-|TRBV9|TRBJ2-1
CASSVDSSYNEQFF
TGTGCCAGCAGCGTAGATAGCTCCTACAATGAGCAGTTCTTC
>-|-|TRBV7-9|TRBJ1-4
CASSFHLRGNEKLFF
TGTGCCAGCAGCTTCCATCTTCGGGGGAATGAAAAACTGTTTTTT
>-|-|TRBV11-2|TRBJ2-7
CASSLDRAELGYEQYF
TGTGCCAGCAGCTTAGACCGAGCGGAGCTAGGCTACGAGCAGTACTTC
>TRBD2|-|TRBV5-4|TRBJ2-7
CASSSSGLAYEQYF
TGTGCCAGCAGCTCTAGCGGACTTGCCTACGAGCAGTACTTC
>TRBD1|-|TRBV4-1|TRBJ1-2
CASSQAGGIDYGYTF
TGCGCCAGCAGCCAAGCAGGGGGCATCGACTATGGCTACACCTTC
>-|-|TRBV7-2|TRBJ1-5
CASSLEGGGNQPQHF
TGTGCCAGCAGCTTAGAGGGGGGGGGTAATCAGCCCCAGCATTTT
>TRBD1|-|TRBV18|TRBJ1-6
CASSGGQFYNSPLHF
TGTGCCAGCTCAGGGGGACAGTTTTATAATTCACCCCTCCACTTT
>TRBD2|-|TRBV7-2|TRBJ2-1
CASSLRTSGNNEQFF
TGTGCCAGCAGCTTACGGACTAGCGGAAACAATGAGCAGTTCTTC
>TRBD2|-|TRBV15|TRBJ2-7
CATSRDSAGESYF
TGTGCCACCAGCAGAGATTCAGCGGGGGAGTCGTACTTC
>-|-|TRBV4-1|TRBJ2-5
CASSQDERVRETQYF
TGCGCCAGCAGCCAAGATGAGCGGGTACGGGAGACCCAGTACTTC
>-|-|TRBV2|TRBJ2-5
CASSEVSAAETQYF
TGTGCCAGCAGTGAAGTCAGCGCTGCAGAGACCCAGTACTTC
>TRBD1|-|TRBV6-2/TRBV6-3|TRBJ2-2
CASSSLPGTVTGELFF
TGTGCCAGCAGTTCCCTCCCCGGGACAGTGACCGGGGAGCTGTTTTTT
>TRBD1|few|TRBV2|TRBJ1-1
CASSGQDRADTEAFF
TGTGCCAGCAGTGGACAGGACAGGGCTGACACTGAAGCTTTCTTT
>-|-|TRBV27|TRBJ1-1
CASSLAENTEAFF
TGTGCCAGCAGTTTAGCAGAGAACACTGAAGCTTTCTTT
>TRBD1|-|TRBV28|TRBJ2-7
CASSPGQVFEQYF
TGTGCCAGCAGCCCGGGACAGGTTTTCGAGCAGTACTTC
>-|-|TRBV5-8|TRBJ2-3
CASSLANSGSTDTQYF
TGTGCCAGCAGCTTGGCCAACAGCGGGAGCACAGATACGCAGTATTTT
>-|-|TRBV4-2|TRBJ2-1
CASSQGVGLNNEQFF
TGTGCCAGCAGCCAAGGGGTTGGACTCAACAATGAGCAGTTCTTC
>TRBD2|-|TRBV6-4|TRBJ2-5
CATPQREWGETQYF
TGTGCCACCCCCCAGCGGGAGTGGGGAGAGACCCAGTACTTC
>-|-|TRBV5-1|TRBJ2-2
CASSLDFGTPNTGELFF
TGCGCCAGCAGCTTGGACTTTGGGACACCGAACACCGGGGAGCTGTTTTTT
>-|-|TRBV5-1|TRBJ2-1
CASSLVQGPTDEQFF
TGCGCCAGCAGCTTGGTGCAGGGCCCCACTGATGAGCAGTTCTTC
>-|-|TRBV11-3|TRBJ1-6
CASSFPLNSPLHF
TGTGCCAGCAGCTTTCCCCTTAATTCACCCCTCCACTTT
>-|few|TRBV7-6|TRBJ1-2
CASSQNRGGGGYTF
TGTGCCAGCAGCCAAAATCGGGGAGGTGGCGGCTACACCTTC
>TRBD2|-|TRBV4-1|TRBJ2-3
CASSRGGLAVLTDTQYF
TGCGCCAGCAGCAGAGGGGGACTAGCAGTTTTAACAGATACGCAGTATTTT
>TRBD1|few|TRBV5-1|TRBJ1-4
CASSLGTGKLFF
TGCGCCAGCAGCTTGGGGACAGGAAAACTGTTTTTT
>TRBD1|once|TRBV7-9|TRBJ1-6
CASSHRLEGARMNYSPLHF
TGTGCCAGCAGCCACCGCCTCGAGGGGGCTCGTATGAACTATTCACCCCTCCACTTT
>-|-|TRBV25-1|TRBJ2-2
CASSDLADTGELFF
TGTGCCAGCAGTGATCTCGCGGACACCGGGGAGCTGTTTTTT
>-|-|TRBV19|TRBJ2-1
CASSRQGLSSYNEQFF
TGTGCCAGTAGTCGACAGGGACTTAGCTCCTACAATGAGCAGTTCTTC
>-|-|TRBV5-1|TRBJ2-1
CASSLDRWNNEQFF
TGCGCCAGCAGCTTGGACAGGTGGAACAATGAGCAGTTCTTC